This passage covers 26 T cell receptor beta chains from one sample sequenced in a study of T cell changes during pregnancy in multiple sclerosis. Produced via immunoSEQ multiplex PCR; TCRdb's table is partial and in-frame only. This table has under 95,000 clones, over 80% appearing once. The sequences come from peripheral blood, collected after pregnancy. The source of these receptors is a female donor with multiple sclerosis, enrolled in a pregnancy study.

The chain carries TRBV5-1 and TRBJ1-4, with 7 nucleotides matching TRBD1. From germline, CDR1 is SGHRS and CDR2 YFSETQ. Trimming at V came to 5 bases and at J to 5 bases, leaving 6 bases not matched to a gene. There are 14 residues in the CDR3. The CDR3 DNA sequence: TGCGCCAGCAGTCGGGACAGCCTAAATGAAAAACTGTTTTTT. This encodes CASSRDSLNEKLFF.

The chain couples TRBV11-2 to TRBJ2-2; D remains unclear. Trimming left V 7 bases short and J 9 bases short, with 15 bases between. The CDR3 runs 13 residues. Germline V gene sequence: CDR1 SGHAT, CDR2 FQNNGV. CDR3 residues: CASTRYAWRELFF. Here the CDR3 DNA reads TGTGCCAGCACCCGATATGCATGGCGGGAGCTGTTTTTT.

The V and J genes are TRBV25-1 and TRBJ1-4; D is possibly TRBD1 (6 bases). Germline V gene data show CDR1 as MGHDK and CDR2 as SYGVNS. The CDR3 sequence is 12 residues long. V was shortened by 6 bases and J by 7 bases, with 9 bases between the two germline ends. CDR3 amino acids: CASRGGSEKLFF. DNA for the CDR3: TGTGCCAGCAGAGGGGGAAGTGAAAAACTGTTTTTT.

This clone appeared once. The V and J genes are TRBV27 and TRBJ1-2; D ambiguous. With 5 bases removed from V and 7 bases from J, the gap between germline ends came to 17 bases. Germline CDR1 is MNHEY and CDR2 is SMNVEV (reference sequence). This CDR3 is 14 amino acids long. The CDR3 DNA sequence: TGTGCCAGCAGTCCTTTCCGGGAGGAAGGTGGCTACACCTTC. Translation gives CASSPFREEGGYTF.

The chain joins TRBV14 to TRBJ2-7, with 10 bases lining up with TRBD2. The germline gives CDR1 SGHDN, CDR2 FVKESK. This CDR3 has 20 amino acids. The V segment lost 4 bases and the J segment 0 bases; nucleotides outside the gene matches: 18. DNA of the CDR3: TGTGCCAGCAGCCGGCCCTTAGGGGTAGTCCCTAGCGGGAGCTCCTACGAGCAGTACTTC. It specifies CASSRPLGVVPSGSSYEQYF.

The V gene is TRBV7-2, the J gene TRBJ1-2; D not resolved. Germline loops: CDR1 SGHTA, CDR2 FQGNSA. The CDR3 consists of 15 residues. The ends were cut back, 4 bases at V and 1 base at J, with 13 bases in the middle. The CDR3 reads CASSSKAAGNYGYTF. CDR3 DNA: TGTGCCAGCAGCTCAAAGGCCGCGGGTAACTATGGCTACACCTTC.

This clone was seen a handful of times. At one of its ends the junction is not consistent with the germline gene, which may arise from a read error. The rearrangement uses TRBV7-8 and TRBJ2-2; D might be TRBD1 (5 bases). The CDR3 sequence is 18 residues long. Germline CDR1 is SGHVS and CDR2 is FQNEAQ. The CDR3 DNA reads as TGTGCCAGCAGCTTAGTCACGACAGCAGTGGCGAACGCCGGGGAGCTGTTTTTT. Translated, it gives CASSLVTTAVANAGELFF. Combining the CDR3 with reference TRBV7-8 and TRBJ2-2 gives the whole variable domain GAGVSQSPRYKVAKRGQDVALRCDPISGHVSLFWYQQALGQGPEFLTYFQNEAQLDKSGLPSDRFFAERPEGSVSTLKIQRTQQEDSAVYLCASSLVTTAVANAGELFFGEGSRLTVL.

The V and J genes are TRBV7-2 and TRBJ2-1, with a weak D call TRBD1 (5 bases). This CDR3 is built from 15 residues. Germline V gene data show CDR1 as SGHTA and CDR2 as FQGNSA. The germline V and J ends were trimmed by 0 bases and 9 bases, with 15 bases remaining between them. CDR3 sequence: CASSLAGPQTGEQFF. The CDR3 coding sequence is TGTGCCAGCAGCTTAGCGGGGCCGCAAACGGGTGAGCAGTTCTTC.

The chain uses TRBV30 and TRBJ1-2; TRBD1 matches at 11 bases. Germline V gene lookup returns CDR1 GTSNPN and CDR2 SVGIG (reference sequence). Trimming removed 5 bases from V and 9 bases from J; junction bases left unmatched: 2. This CDR3 region has 11 residues. The CDR3 region is CAWGQGASYTF. CDR3 coding DNA: TGTGCCTGGGGACAGGGGGCGAGCTACACCTTC. The full variable domain, in which reference TRBV30 and TRBJ1-2 provide the parts outside the CDR3, is SQTIHQWPATLVQPVGSPLSLECTVEGTSNPNLYWYRQAAGRGLQLLFYSVGIGQISSEVPQNLSASRPQDRQFILSSKKLLLSDSGFYLCAWGQGASYTFGSGTRLTVV.

V is TRBV5-1 and J is TRBJ2-2; 12 nucleotides agree with TRBD2. J was trimmed by 9 bases and V by 0 bases; bases with no gene match: 6. This CDR3 is 16 amino acids long. The germline CDR1 and CDR2 sequences are SGHRS and YFSETQ. CDR3 protein: CASSLAKLAGGRELFF. The DNA for the CDR3 is TGCGCCAGCAGCTTGGCCAAGCTAGCGGGAGGGCGGGAGCTGTTTTTT. Filled out from reference TRBV5-1 and TRBJ2-2, the complete variable domain reads KAGVTQTPRYLIKTRGQQVTLSCSPISGHRSVSWYQQTPGQGLQFLFEYFSETQRNKGNFPGRFSGRQFSNSRSEMNVSTLELGDSALYLCASSLAKLAGGRELFFGEGSRLTVL.

The rearrangement joins TRBV4-2 to TRBJ1-5, with D perhaps matching TRBD1 (6 bases). From germline, CDR1 is LGHNA and CDR2 YNFKEQ. The CDR3 is 16 amino acids. V lost 0 bases to trimming and J lost 8 bases, with 17 bases between them. In DNA, the CDR3 is TGTGCCAGCAGCCAAGATCTCGGGGGGGCTGGGAAGCCCCAGCATTTT. Amino acids: CASSQDLGGAGKPQHF.

The chain is built from TRBV5-6 and TRBJ2-7, with 7 bases identical to TRBD1. The V gene end was trimmed by 0 bases and the J gene end by 3 bases; junction bases not matched to a gene: 6. Germline lookup yields CDR1 SGHDT and CDR2 YYEEEE. CDR3 length: 15 amino acids. CDR3 nucleotide sequence: TGTGCCAGCAGCTTGGGGACGGGACAGAGCTACGAGCAGTACTTC. It is translated as CASSLGTGQSYEQYF.

The count of this clone is one. The rearrangement links TRBV11-3 to TRBJ1-1, with TRBD1 identical over 8 bases. CDR1 and CDR2 (germline): SGHNT, YENEEA. Losses at the gene ends were 1 base for V and 4 bases for J; bases not matched to a gene: 5. This CDR3 spans 15 amino acids. CDR3 DNA: TGTGCCAGCAGCTTAGGGCAGGGGGCGAGCACTGAAGCTTTCTTT. Translated: CASSLGQGASTEAFF.

The rearrangement joins TRBV11-2 to TRBJ2-2, with 7 bases aligning to TRBD1. Germline assignment: CDR1 SGHAT and CDR2 FQNNGV. V shed 7 bases and J 1 base; nucleotides not matched to a gene: 6. The length of the CDR3 is 15 residues. CDR3 in DNA: TGTGCCAGCAAAGTAGGGGACAGGAACACCGGGGAGCTGTTTTTT. The encoded protein is CASKVGDRNTGELFF.

The V and J genes are TRBV7-8 and TRBJ2-4, with 10 bases lining up with TRBD2. J gave up 5 bases and V 0 bases, and 10 bases lay outside the gene matches. This CDR3 comprises 18 residues. The V gene's germline CDR1 is SGHVS and CDR2 FQNEAQ. The CDR3 sequence: CASSLASLLAGWENIQYF. CDR3 sequence (DNA): TGTGCCAGCAGCTTAGCGAGTCTACTAGCGGGGTGGGAAAACATTCAGTACTTC.

The rearrangement uses TRBV7-9 and TRBJ2-5; a weak D match, TRBD1 (6 bases). The CDR3 has 13 amino acids. V was trimmed by 2 bases and J by 3 bases, leaving 7 bases between them. Germline V gives CDR1 SEHNR, CDR2 FQNEAQ (reference sequence). CDR3 loop: CASSLPGEETQYF. The CDR3 nucleotides read TGTGCCAGCAGCTTACCAGGGGAAGAGACCCAGTACTTC.

V usage is TRBV21-1 and J usage is TRBJ2-3; TRBD2, the table's D call, lacks a check against the DNA. TRBV21-1 is termed a pseudogene. This CDR3 has 19 amino acids. The CDR3 nucleotides read TGTGCCAGCAGCAAGACTGATGGGACTAGCGGGGGTAGCACAGATACGCAGTATTTT. The encoded protein is CASSKTDGTSGGSTDTQYF.

The rearrangement joins TRBV27 to TRBJ1-1; TRBD1 aligns across 7 bases. Germline CDR1 and CDR2: MNHEY and SMNVEV (reference sequence). The CDR3 contains 14 residues. J lost 10 bases, V lost 5 bases, and 13 bases had no gene match. The CDR3 is CASSPNRGSRGAFF. The CDR3 DNA sequence: TGTGCCAGCAGTCCAAACAGGGGCTCCCGGGGAGCTTTCTTT.

The genes are TRBV19 and TRBJ2-2; no reliable D call. CDR3 size: 13 residues. Per the germline V gene, CDR1 is LNHDA and CDR2 is SQIVND (reference sequence). Trimming stripped 4 bases from V and 5 bases from J, with 8 bases between. In nucleotides, the CDR3 is TGTGCCAGTAGTAGGTTACAAACCGGGGAGCTGTTTTTT. It specifies CASSRLQTGELFF.

V usage is TRBV27 and J usage is TRBJ2-2; TRBD1 agrees at 8 bases. Germline V lookup: CDR1 MNHEY, CDR2 SMNVEV (reference sequence). V gave up 0 bases and J gave up 6 bases; unmatched junction bases: 9. This CDR3 region has 17 residues. The CDR3 loop is CASSLSIGTGASGELFF. In nucleotides, the CDR3 is TGTGCCAGCAGTTTATCGATAGGGACAGGAGCCTCCGGGGAGCTGTTTTTT.

The V call is TRBV20-1, the J call TRBJ1-2; D unclear. Germline CDR1 reads DFQATT; CDR2 reads SNEGSKA (reference sequence). Trimming cost V 5 bases and J 7 bases, with 11 bases left between them. This CDR3 is 11 amino acids long. CDR3 sequence reads: CSASGHGGYTF. The CDR3 coding sequence is TGCAGTGCTTCTGGGCATGGTGGCTACACCTTC.

V gene TRBV7-9 combines with J gene TRBJ1-4, with a tentative D call TRBD1 (6 bases). V lost 2 bases and J lost 7, with 14 bases in between. This CDR3 has 15 amino acids. Germline values: CDR1 SEHNR, CDR2 FQNEAQ (reference sequence). Written as DNA, the CDR3 is TGTGCCAGCAGCTTAAAGGGGGTTAAAGTTGAAAAACTGTTTTTT. Amino acid sequence: CASSLKGVKVEKLFF.

DNA of the CDR3: TGTGCCAGCAGCCAAGTCGTCAGGGGCCGGGACTACGAGCAGTACTTC. Translating gives CASSQVVRGRDYEQYF. V usage is TRBV4-2 and J usage is TRBJ2-7; D might be TRBD1 (6 bases). Germline assignment: CDR1 LGHNA and CDR2 YNFKEQ. V was clipped by 1 base and J by 3 bases, with 16 bases between them. The CDR3 consists of 16 residues.

V and J are TRBV30 and TRBJ1-4, with 9 bases fitting TRBD1. This CDR3 has 11 amino acids. The germline gives CDR1 GTSNPN, CDR2 SVGIG (reference sequence). Here the CDR3 reads CVGDRDEKLFF. The CDR3 region has the DNA TGTGTTGGGGACAGGGACGAAAAACTGTTTTTT.

This clone was picked up one time. The chain combines TRBV19 with TRBJ2-2; a possible D gene is TRBD1 (6 bases). Germline CDR1 reads LNHDA; CDR2 reads SQIVND (reference sequence). The CDR3 has 15 amino acids. Between the trimmed V and J ends, which lost 1 base and 5 bases, there was a span of 11 bases. The CDR3 DNA sequence: TGTGCCAGTAGTATAGGAACAGGGTTGACCGGGGAGCTGTTTTTT. Translated: CASSIGTGLTGELFF.

This chain connects TRBV14 to TRBJ1-5; no clear D. Trimming shortened V by 2 bases and J by 5 bases, and 7 bases separated the two germline ends. The CDR3 consists of 13 residues. Germline V gives CDR1 SGHDN, CDR2 FVKESK. The CDR3: CASSQNTDQPQHF. CDR3 nucleotides: TGTGCCAGCAGCCAAAATACTGATCAGCCCCAGCATTTT.